Presented here are 16 T cell receptor beta chains from one specimen sequenced in a study of T-cell reconstitution after alpha-beta-depleted transplantation in children. The authors prepared the TCRbeta library with unique molecular identifiers. TCRdb analysed the PCR reads with MiXCR anew, one entry per CDR3 protein. The table records 450,000 to 600,000 distinct CDR3 sequences, over 9.5% of them present only once. The input for sequencing was PBMCs, taken before TCRalphabeta/CD19-depleted stem cell transplant. The source is a child aged 2-15 years with inherited bone marrow failure, due to receive a stem cell transplant.

This clonotype was picked up many times. The genes are TRBV29-1 and TRBJ2-7; D ambiguous. Between the trimmed V and J ends, which lost 7 bases and 0 bases, there was a span of 13 bases. This CDR3 has 13 amino acids. Germline V lookup: CDR1 SQVTM, CDR2 ANQGSEA. The CDR3 DNA sequence: TGCAGCGCAGCAGCTCCAAGCTCCTACGAGCAGTACTTC. It codes for CSAAAPSSYEQYF.

Ten or more counts support this clonotype. This CDR3 reads CASSPDSNTGELFF. Written as DNA, the CDR3 is TGCGCCAGCAGCCCGGACAGTAACACCGGGGAGCTGTTTTTT. This rearrangement joins TRBV5-1 to TRBJ2-2; weak D call: TRBD1 (6 bases). The germline V gene has CDR1 SGHRS and CDR2 YFSETQ. The CDR3 is 14 amino acids. V lost 4 bases and J lost 2, with 9 bases in between.

This clonotype was detected only a few times. The rearrangement joins TRBV20-1 to TRBJ2-7; D is perhaps TRBD2 (7 bases). Between the trimmed V and J ends, which lost 5 bases and 0 bases, there was a span of 17 bases. This CDR3 contains 15 residues. Germline-derived CDR1 and CDR2 are DFQATT and SNEGSKA (reference sequence). In DNA, the CDR3 is TGCAGTGCTCGGGGAGGGGGTGGCGGCTCCTACGAGCAGTACTTC. It yields the protein CSARGGGGGSYEQYF.

Worth noting for this clonotype: A much bigger clone sits one base away, suggesting this may be a read error. This chain uses TRBV15 with TRBJ1-4; D is unclear. The germline gives CDR1 LNHNV, CDR2 YYDKDF (reference sequence). This CDR3 has 15 amino acids. The CDR3 spells CATSRDGTTNENLFF. CDR3 in DNA: TGTGCCACCAGCAGAGATGGCACAACTAATGAAAACCTGTTTTTT.

The chain recombines TRBV7-9 with TRBJ2-3; 11 bases are a match to TRBD2. CDR3 size: 15 residues. Per germline, CDR1 SEHNR and CDR2 FQNEAQ (reference sequence). V trimming: 7 bases; J trimming: 5 bases; junction bases outside the gene matches: 8. The CDR3 loop reads CASTIAGGIEDTQYF. DNA for the CDR3: TGTGCCAGCACCATAGCGGGAGGGATAGAAGATACGCAGTATTTT.

This clonotype was counted at least ten times. This rearrangement joins TRBV20-1 to TRBJ1-1; D is unclear. V shed 4 bases and J shed 4 bases, with 10 bases lying between them. This CDR3 spans 12 amino acids. Germline CDR1 is DFQATT and CDR2 is SNEGSKA (reference sequence). The CDR3 DNA reads as TGCAGTGCTAATGGGTGGTCCACTGAAGCTTTCTTT. Its protein product is CSANGWSTEAFF.

This clonotype occurred many times. The genes are TRBV4-3 and TRBJ2-1; tentative D call: TRBD1 (6 bases). The germline gives CDR1 LGHNA, CDR2 YSLEER. The CDR3 is 16 amino acids. With 0 bases removed from V and 4 bases from J, the gap between germline ends came to 13 bases. This chain's CDR3 is CASSQDAGAFYNEQFF. The CDR3 DNA follows: TGCGCCAGCAGCCAAGATGCAGGGGCCTTTTACAATGAGCAGTTCTTC.

This clonotype was counted many times. The chain carries TRBV11-2 and TRBJ2-1, with D unresolved. Germline V CDR1 and CDR2: SGHAT, FQNNGV. This CDR3 region has 15 residues. Trimming shortened V by 2 bases and J by 5 bases, and 13 bases separated the two germline ends. CDR3 DNA sequence: TGTGCCAGCAGCTTACTCAATCCCCCCCACAATGAGCAGTTCTTC. Its translation is CASSLLNPPHNEQFF.

This clonotype was counted at least ten times. The J gene is TRBJ2-2, the V gene TRBV5-1, with a possible D match to TRBD2 (6 bases). The CDR3 sequence is 15 residues long. Per germline, CDR1 SGHRS and CDR2 YFSETQ. The V gene lost 0 bases and the J gene lost 5 bases, with 11 bases spanning the gap. CDR3 loop: CASSLGHRGTGELFF. In DNA, the CDR3 is TGCGCCAGCAGCTTGGGACATCGGGGGACCGGGGAGCTGTTTTTT. The variable domain in full, completed from reference TRBV5-1 and TRBJ2-2, reads KAGVTQTPRYLIKTRGQQVTLSCSPISGHRSVSWYQQTPGQGLQFLFEYFSETQRNKGNFPGRFSGRQFSNSRSEMNVSTLELGDSALYLCASSLGHRGTGELFFGEGSRLTVL.

The V call is TRBV20-1, the J call TRBJ2-3; D possibly corresponds to TRBD2 (5 bases). V was clipped by 1 base and J by 4 bases, with 15 bases between them. This CDR3 spans 15 amino acids. Germline assignment: CDR1 DFQATT and CDR2 SNEGSKA (reference sequence). CDR3: CSARVPSTSPDTQYF. The DNA of the CDR3 is TGCAGTGCTAGAGTCCCTAGCACCTCTCCAGATACGCAGTATTTT.

This clonotype came up a few times. V usage is TRBV4-3 and J usage is TRBJ2-1; TRBD2 agrees at 14 bases. Germline-derived CDR1 and CDR2 are LGHNA and YSLEER. The ends lost 0 bases at V and 6 bases at J; junction bases unmatched: 4. This CDR3 is built from 17 residues. This CDR3 reads CASSQDQGLAGVNEQFF. The CDR3 DNA reads TGCGCCAGCAGCCAAGATCAGGGACTAGCGGGAGTCAATGAGCAGTTCTTC.

This clonotype was recorded many times. V is TRBV6-2 or TRBV6-3 and J is TRBJ2-1, with 7 bases aligning to TRBD2. This CDR3 has 14 amino acids. Per germline, CDR1 MNHEY and CDR2 SVGEGT. The junction had 9 bases not matched to a gene; V was cut back by 7 bases and J by 6 bases. This CDR3 is CASKGTKRLNEQFF. The CDR3 DNA follows: TGTGCCAGCAAGGGGACTAAGCGCCTCAATGAGCAGTTCTTC.

There are many counts of this clonotype. The CDR3, as DNA: TGCAGTGCTAGAGATTGGACTAGCGGCGCCGGGGAGCTGTTTTTT. It encodes CSARDWTSGAGELFF. The V call is TRBV20-1, the J call TRBJ2-2; the match to TRBD2 covers 10 bases. The CDR3 totals 15 residues. Germline V gives CDR1 DFQATT, CDR2 SNEGSKA (reference sequence). Losses at the gene ends were 0 bases for V and 6 bases for J; bases not matched to a gene: 4.

This clonotype has at least ten counts. The gene calls are TRBV28 and TRBJ2-7; 10 positions match TRBD1. CDR1 is MDHEN and CDR2 is SYDVKM in the germline V gene. CDR3 length equals 15 residues. V was clipped by 6 bases and J by 6 bases; unmatched bases: 11. The CDR3 bases are TGTGCCAGCAGCCCTCCGGGACAGGGGAATGGCGAGCAGTACTTC. As protein: CASSPPGQGNGEQYF.

This clonotype was seen only once. The rearrangement joins TRBV6-1 to TRBJ2-1; 8 nucleotides align to TRBD2. Losses at the gene ends were 3 bases for V and 4 bases for J; bases not matched to a gene: 14. Germline V lookup: CDR1 MNHNS, CDR2 SASEGT. The CDR3 sequence is 18 residues long. The CDR3 DNA reads TGTGCCAGCAGTGACCGTAGCGGGACCGCCGTTAGATACAATGAGCAGTTCTTC. It is translated as CASSDRSGTAVRYNEQFF.

For this clonotype: This may be a read error: a much more frequent sequence differs by one nucleotide. This rearrangement joins TRBV3-1 to TRBJ1-2, with D perhaps matching TRBD1 (6 bases). CDR3 length: 14 amino acids. Germline V gives CDR1 LGHDT, CDR2 YNNKEL (reference sequence). The CDR3: CAISQDAGAHGYTF. CDR3 DNA sequence: TGTGCCATCAGCCAAGATGCGGGGGCGCATGGCTACACCTTC.